This T cell receptor beta chain was sequenced in a study of metastatic and nonmetastatic thyroid tumors. Study conclusions and caveats: Benign nodules were reported to have significantly lower TCR beta diversity than malignant thyroid tumors, in blood and tumor.

With respect to this clone: Antigen unknown. Just one base apart from a much larger clone, this may be a read error.

Via MiXCR, TCRdb re-called the PCR reads. The sample records around 40,000 clones, about a sixth being singletons. Thyroid surgery took place with no prior treatment in any patient. This clonotype was obtained from a male donor with papillary thyroid cancer or a benign thyroid nodule (not recorded which). Some clones in this sample may be carry-over from other donors' samples. The sample taken for sequencing was blood.

CDR3 DNA: TGTGCCAGCAGTGGGACTAGCGTCCCCGGAGATACGCAGTATTTT. This gives the protein CASSGTSVPGDTQYF. The V and J genes are TRBV3-1 and TRBJ2-3; 10 positions match TRBD2. The J segment lost 5 bases and the V segment lost 6 bases, leaving 8 bases of the junction unmatched. The CDR3 loop spans 15 amino acids. Germline values: CDR1 LGHDT, CDR2 YNNKEL (reference sequence).